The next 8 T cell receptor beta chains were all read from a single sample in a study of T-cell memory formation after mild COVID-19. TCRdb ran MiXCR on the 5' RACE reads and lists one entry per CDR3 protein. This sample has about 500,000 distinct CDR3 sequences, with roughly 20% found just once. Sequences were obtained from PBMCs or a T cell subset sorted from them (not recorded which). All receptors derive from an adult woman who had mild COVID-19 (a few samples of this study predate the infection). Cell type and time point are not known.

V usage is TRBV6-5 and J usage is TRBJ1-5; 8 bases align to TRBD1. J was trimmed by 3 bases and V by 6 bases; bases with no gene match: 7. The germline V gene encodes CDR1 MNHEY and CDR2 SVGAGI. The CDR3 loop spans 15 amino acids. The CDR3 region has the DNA TGTGCCAGCAGGCGACAGGGGAGGTTCAATCAGCCCCAGCATTTT. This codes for CASRRQGRFNQPQHF.

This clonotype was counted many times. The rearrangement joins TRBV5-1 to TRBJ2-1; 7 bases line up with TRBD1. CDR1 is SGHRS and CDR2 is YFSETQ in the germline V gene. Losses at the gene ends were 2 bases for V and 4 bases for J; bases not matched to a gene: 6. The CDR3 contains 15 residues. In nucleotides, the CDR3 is TGCGCCAGCAGCTTTACAGGGGCCGAATACAATGAGCAGTTCTTC. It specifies CASSFTGAEYNEQFF.

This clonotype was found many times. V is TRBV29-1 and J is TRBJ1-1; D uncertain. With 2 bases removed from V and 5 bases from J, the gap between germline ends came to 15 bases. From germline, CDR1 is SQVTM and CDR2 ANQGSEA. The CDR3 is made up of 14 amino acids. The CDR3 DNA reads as TGCAGCGTTGAAAAGCCGTCTCGATCTACTGAAGCTTTCTTT. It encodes CSVEKPSRSTEAFF.

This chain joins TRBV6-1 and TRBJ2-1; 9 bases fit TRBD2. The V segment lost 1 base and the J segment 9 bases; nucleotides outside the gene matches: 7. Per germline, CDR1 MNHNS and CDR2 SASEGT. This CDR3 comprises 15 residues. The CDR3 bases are TGTGCCAGCAGTGAAGTAGCGGGAGATGAGGGTGAGCAGTTCTTC. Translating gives CASSEVAGDEGEQFF.

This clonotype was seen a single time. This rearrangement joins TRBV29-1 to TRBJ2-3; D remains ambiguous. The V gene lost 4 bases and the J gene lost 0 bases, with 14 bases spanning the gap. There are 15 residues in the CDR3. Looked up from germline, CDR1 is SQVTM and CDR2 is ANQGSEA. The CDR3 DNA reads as TGCAGCGTTGTGGTCCGCCTTATTAGCACAGATACGCAGTATTTT. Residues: CSVVVRLISTDTQYF.

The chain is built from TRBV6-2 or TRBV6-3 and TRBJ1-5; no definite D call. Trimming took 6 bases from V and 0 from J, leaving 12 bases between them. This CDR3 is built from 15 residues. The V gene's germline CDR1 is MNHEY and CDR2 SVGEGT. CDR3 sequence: CASSLRPISNQPQHF. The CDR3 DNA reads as TGTGCCAGCAGCCTCAGACCGATTAGCAATCAGCCCCAGCATTTT.

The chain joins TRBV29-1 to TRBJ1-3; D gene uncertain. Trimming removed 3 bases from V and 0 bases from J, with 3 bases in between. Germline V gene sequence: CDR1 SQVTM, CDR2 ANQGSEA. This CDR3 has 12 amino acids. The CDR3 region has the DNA TGCAGCGTTGATGCCTCTGGAAACACCATATATTTT. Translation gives CSVDASGNTIYF.

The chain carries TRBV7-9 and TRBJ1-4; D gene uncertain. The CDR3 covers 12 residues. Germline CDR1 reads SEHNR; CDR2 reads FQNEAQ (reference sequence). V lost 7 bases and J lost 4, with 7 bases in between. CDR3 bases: TGTGCCAGCAAGAACCGTAATGAAAAACTGTTTTTT. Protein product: CASKNRNEKLFF.